The sequence of this T cell receptor beta chain was determined in a study of metastatic and nonmetastatic thyroid tumors. For the study at large: Samples came from malignant and benign thyroid patients, and repertoires were compared across blood and tumor or nodule tissue.

Study results and caveats: Malignant tumors reportedly showed significantly higher TCR beta diversity than benign nodules in both blood and tumor.

The CDR3 runs 14 residues. In germline, CDR1 is MDHEN, CDR2 SYDVKM. Trimming pared 6 bases from V and 2 bases from J, leaving 11 bases between. On this clone: Antigen unknown. The identical CDR3 is also encoded by other nucleotide sequences in the sample.

TCRdb re-clonotyped the PCR reads via MiXCR. The repertoire holds roughly 20,000 clones, with about 11% as singletons. Every patient was untreated before thyroid surgery. Sequencing was performed on blood. The gene calls are TRBV28 and TRBJ1-5; D is unresolved. This TCR was sampled from a female donor with papillary thyroid cancer or a benign thyroid nodule (not recorded which). Some clones in this sample may be carry-over from other donors' samples. The CDR3 protein is CASRELGGNQPQHF. The CDR3 nucleotides are TGTGCCAGCAGAGAACTTGGGGGCAATCAGCCCCAGCATTTT.